Shown below are 8 T cell receptor beta chains from a single sample sequenced in a study of shared clonotypes between healthy human individuals. Positively selected for CCR7, the CD45RO-negative cells used as naive CD8 cells excluded terminally differentiated effector memory CD45RA+ cells. Sequencing was performed with immunoSEQ multiplex PCR; in TCRdb, only in-frame clones are kept and a portion is missing. The sample records nearly 2 million clones, roughly 95% being singletons. The sequenced sample consisted of naive CD8+ T cells sorted from blood. Every receptor here comes from a man aged 18 to 30 in good health.

The J gene is TRBJ2-2, the V gene TRBV7-8, with a possible D match to TRBD2 (5 bases). Trimming took 1 base from V and 1 from J, leaving 10 bases between them. The CDR3 consists of 16 residues. CDR1 and CDR2 (germline): SGHVS, FQNEAQ. The CDR3 spells CASSLDGEMNTGELFF. CDR3 nucleotides: TGTGCCAGCAGCTTAGATGGGGAGATGAACACCGGGGAGCTGTTTTTT. The variable domain in full, with the rest retrieved from reference TRBV7-8 and TRBJ2-2, is GAGVSQSPRYKVAKRGQDVALRCDPISGHVSLFWYQQALGQGPEFLTYFQNEAQLDKSGLPSDRFFAERPEGSVSTLKIQRTQQEDSAVYLCASSLDGEMNTGELFFGEGSRLTVL.

This chain uses TRBV11-2 with TRBJ1-1, with D uncertain. The CDR3 length is 14 residues. CDR1 SGHAT and CDR2 FQNNGV come from the germline V gene. V was clipped by 4 bases and J by 4 bases, with 13 bases between them. The CDR3 protein is CASSSESWGTEAFF. The CDR3 nucleotides are TGTGCCAGCAGCTCCGAGTCGTGGGGCACTGAAGCTTTCTTT. Together with reference TRBV11-2 and TRBJ1-1, the CDR3 gives the full variable domain: EAGVAQSPRYKIIEKRQSVAFWCNPISGHATLYWYQQILGQGPKLLIQFQNNGVVDDSQLPKDRFSAERLKGVDSTLKIQPAKLEDSAVYLCASSSESWGTEAFFGQGTRLTVV.

V usage is TRBV10-3 and J usage is TRBJ2-7, with 10 bases identical to TRBD1. V was clipped by 5 bases and J by 5 bases; unmatched bases: 6. CDR1 and CDR2 from the germline V gene are ENHRY and SYGVKD. This CDR3 is 14 amino acids long. The CDR3 loop is CAISSTGGQDEQYF. CDR3 bases: TGTGCCATCAGTTCGACAGGGGGCCAAGACGAGCAGTACTTC.

To note about this clone: At the DNA level, this CDR3 is encoded by other sequences in the same sample as well. The V call is TRBV2, the J call TRBJ1-1; D unclear. The V end lost 3 bases, the J end lost 3 bases, and 5 bases lay between the germline ends. The CDR3 covers 12 residues. Germline CDR1 and CDR2: SNHLY and FYNNEI. The CDR3 nucleotides are TGTGCCAGCAGTGATCGGGACACTGAAGCTTTCTTT. Its translation: CASSDRDTEAFF.

The chain carries TRBV7-9 and TRBJ1-1; D gene ambiguous. The length of the CDR3 is 12 residues. Trimming removed 3 bases from V and 5 bases from J, with 7 bases in between. Germline CDR1 is SEHNR and CDR2 is FQNEAQ (reference sequence). The CDR3 coding sequence is TGTGCCAGCAGCTTCCCTGCTACTGAAGCTTTCTTT. Its protein is CASSFPATEAFF.

The rearrangement uses TRBV11-2 and TRBJ2-3; possibly TRBD2 for D (6 bases). The CDR3 spans 16 residues. V lost 1 base and J 2 bases, leaving 13 bases between the germline ends. Looked up from germline, CDR1 is SGHAT and CDR2 is FQNNGV. This chain's CDR3 is CASSLAGTDDTDTQYF. DNA for the CDR3: TGTGCCAGCAGCTTAGCCGGGACTGACGACACAGATACGCAGTATTTT.

V gene TRBV6-1 combines with J gene TRBJ1-6, with a tentative D call TRBD1 (6 bases). CDR3 size: 16 residues. Per the germline V gene, CDR1 is MNHNS and CDR2 is SASEGT. The V gene lost 1 base and the J gene lost 5 bases, with 12 bases spanning the gap. This CDR3 is CASSEEIGGNNSPLHF. Written as DNA, the CDR3 is TGTGCCAGCAGTGAAGAGATCGGGGGCAATAATTCACCCCTCCACTTT.

This chain links TRBV5-6 with TRBJ2-1; TRBD1 aligns across 8 bases. Germline trimming cut 0 bases from V and 9 bases from J; bases unmatched to any gene: 5. CDR1 is SGHDT and CDR2 is YYEEEE in the germline V gene. The CDR3 sequence is 14 residues long. This CDR3 is CASSLVTGGIEQFF. The CDR3 coding sequence is TGTGCCAGCAGCTTGGTTACAGGGGGTATTGAGCAGTTCTTC. The full variable domain, with the rest looked up from reference TRBV5-6 and TRBJ2-1, is DAGVTQSPTHLIKTRGQQVTLRCSPKSGHDTVSWYQQALGQGPQFIFQYYEEEERQRGNFPDRFSGHQFPNYSSELNVNALLLGDSALYLCASSLVTGGIEQFFGPGTRLTVL.